This TCR beta chain was observed in a study of blood T cell repertoires in COVID-19. For the study at large: The United States, Italy and Spain supplied acute and convalescent COVID-19 samples.

Under the authors' procedure: Amplification with reference gene primers provided the estimates of nucleated cell counts. The repertoire was sequenced with immunoSEQ multiplex PCR; TCRdb's copy has only in-frame clones and lacks some. That table supplies the V and J calls and clone size; D and trimming were determined from the DNA. The repertoire includes roughly 280,000 clones, approximately 91% of them detected once, and approximately 2% sits in the top ten. There are 15 residues in the CDR3. Trimming removed 4 bases from V and 4 bases from J; junction bases left unmatched: 7. CDR1 and CDR2 from the germline V gene are SGHRS and YFSETQ.

The J gene is TRBJ2-2, the V gene TRBV5-1, with TRBD1 matching over 7 bases. This clonotype originated in a middle-aged man with acute or convalescent COVID-19. The source material was peripheral blood. CDR3 in amino acids: CASSRQGSGTGELFF. The CDR3 DNA sequence: TGCGCCAGCAGCCGACAGGGCTCGGGCACCGGGGAGCTGTTTTTT.